The clone carrying this T cell receptor (beta chain) has only a few counts. This sample stems from a study of T-cell reconstitution after alpha-beta-depleted transplantation in children. Preparation of the TCRbeta library was carried out with unique molecular identifiers. Each CDR3 protein gets one entry after TCRdb re-called the PCR reads with MiXCR. Counted here are some 500,000 distinct CDR3 sequences, around 17% occurring once; the ten biggest clones make up 3% to 3.5%. The CDR3 is made up of 19 amino acids. V was clipped by 6 bases and J by 0 bases, with 28 bases between them. Germline V gene data show CDR1 as SGHRS and CDR2 as YFSETQ.

The rearrangement joins TRBV5-1 to TRBJ2-7, with D perhaps assigned TRBD1 or TRBD2 (5 bases each). The clonotype originates from a human donor who donated a stem cell graft to a child with acute lymphoblastic leukemia. The sequenced sample was PBMCs from the stem cell graft donor, obtained from the stem cell graft. CDR3 bases: TGCGCCAGCACCCTTGGTGAACGAGTCCGGGACGTAATCTCCTACGAGCAGTACTTC. Its protein is CASTLGERVRDVISYEQYF.